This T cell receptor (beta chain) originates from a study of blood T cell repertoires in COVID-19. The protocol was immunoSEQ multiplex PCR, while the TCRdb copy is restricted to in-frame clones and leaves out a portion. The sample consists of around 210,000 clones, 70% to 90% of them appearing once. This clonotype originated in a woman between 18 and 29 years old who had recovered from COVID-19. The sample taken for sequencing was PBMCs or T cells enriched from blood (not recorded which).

The CDR3 DNA reads as TGCGCCAGCAGCTTCTCTGGTGGTCGGGAAGAGACCCAGTACTTC. Translating it yields CASSFSGGREETQYF. The chain uses TRBV5-1 and TRBJ2-5, with D unclear. The CDR3 has 15 amino acids. Looked up from germline, CDR1 is SGHRS and CDR2 is YFSETQ. V was pared by 2 bases and J by 3 bases, with 14 bases between.